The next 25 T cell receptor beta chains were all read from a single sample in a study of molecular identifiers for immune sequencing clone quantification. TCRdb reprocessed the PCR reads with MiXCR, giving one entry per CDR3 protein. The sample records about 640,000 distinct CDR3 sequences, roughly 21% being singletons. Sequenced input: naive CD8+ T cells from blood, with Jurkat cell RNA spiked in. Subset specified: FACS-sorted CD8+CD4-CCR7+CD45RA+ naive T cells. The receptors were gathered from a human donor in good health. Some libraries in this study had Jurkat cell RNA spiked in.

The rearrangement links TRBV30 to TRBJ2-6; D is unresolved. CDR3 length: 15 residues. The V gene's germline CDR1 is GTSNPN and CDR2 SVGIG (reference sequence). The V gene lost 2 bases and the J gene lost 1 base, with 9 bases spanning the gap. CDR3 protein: CAWSFTMSGANVLTF. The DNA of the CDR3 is TGTGCCTGGAGTTTTACAATGTCTGGGGCCAACGTCCTGACTTTC. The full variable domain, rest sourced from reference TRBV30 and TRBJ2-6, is SQTIHQWPATLVQPVGSPLSLECTVEGTSNPNLYWYRQAAGRGLQLLFYSVGIGQISSEVPQNLSASRPQDRQFILSSKKLLLSDSGFYLCAWSFTMSGANVLTFGAGSRLTVL.

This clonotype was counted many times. The DNA for the CDR3 is TGTGCCAGCAGCTTGGGAGACGCCGACTACGAGCAGTACTTC. It specifies CASSLGDADYEQYF. This chain uses TRBV7-2 with TRBJ2-7, with a tentative D call TRBD2 (5 bases). V lost 3 bases, J lost 3 bases, and 12 bases lay in between. The length of the CDR3 is 14 residues. Looked up from germline, CDR1 is SGHTA and CDR2 is FQGNSA. Combining the CDR3 with reference TRBV7-2 and TRBJ2-7 gives the whole variable domain GAGVSQSPSNKVTEKGKDVELRCDPISGHTALYWYRQSLGQGLEFLIYFQGNSAPDKSGLPSDRFSAERTGGSVSTLTIQRTQQEDSAVYLCASSLGDADYEQYFGPGTRLTVT.

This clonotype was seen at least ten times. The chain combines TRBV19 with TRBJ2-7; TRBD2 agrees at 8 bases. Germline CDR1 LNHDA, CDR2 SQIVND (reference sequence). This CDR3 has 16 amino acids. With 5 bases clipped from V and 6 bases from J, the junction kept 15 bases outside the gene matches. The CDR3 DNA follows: TGTGCCAGTAGTTATCGTCCTAGCGGGTTCCCAGGCGAGCAGTACTTC. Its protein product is CASSYRPSGFPGEQYF.

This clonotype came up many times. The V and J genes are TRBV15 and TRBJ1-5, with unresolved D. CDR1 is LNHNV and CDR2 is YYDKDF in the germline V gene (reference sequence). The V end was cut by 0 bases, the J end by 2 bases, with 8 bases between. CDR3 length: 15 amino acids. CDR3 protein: CATSREAGRNQPQHF. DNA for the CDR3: TGTGCCACCAGCAGAGAGGCAGGACGCAATCAGCCCCAGCATTTT.

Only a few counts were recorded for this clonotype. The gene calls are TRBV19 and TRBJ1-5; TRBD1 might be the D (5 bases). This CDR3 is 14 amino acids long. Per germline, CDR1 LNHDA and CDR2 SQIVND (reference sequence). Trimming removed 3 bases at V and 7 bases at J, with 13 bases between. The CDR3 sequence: CASSMFQGGQPQHF. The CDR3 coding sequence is TGTGCCAGTAGTATGTTCCAGGGCGGACAGCCCCAGCATTTT.

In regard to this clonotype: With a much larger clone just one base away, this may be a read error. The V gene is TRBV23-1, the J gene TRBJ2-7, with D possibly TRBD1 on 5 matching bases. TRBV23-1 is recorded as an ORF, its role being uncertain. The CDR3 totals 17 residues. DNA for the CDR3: TGCGCCAGCAGTCAATCACGGGCAGGGCATAGTTCCTGCGAGCAGTACTTC. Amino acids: CASSQSRAGHSSCEQYF.

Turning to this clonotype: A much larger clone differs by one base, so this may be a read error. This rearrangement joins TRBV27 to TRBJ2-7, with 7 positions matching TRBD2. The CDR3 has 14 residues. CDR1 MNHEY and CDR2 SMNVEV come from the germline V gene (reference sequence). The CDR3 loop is CASGLGGEGYEQYF. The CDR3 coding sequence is TGTGCCAGCGGTTTAGGCGGGGAGGGCTACGAGCAGTACTTC.

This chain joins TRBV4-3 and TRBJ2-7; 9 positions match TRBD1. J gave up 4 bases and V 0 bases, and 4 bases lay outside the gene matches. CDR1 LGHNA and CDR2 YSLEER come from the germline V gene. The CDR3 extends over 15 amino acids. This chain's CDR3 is CASSQDWDRAYEQYF. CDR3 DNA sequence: TGCGCCAGCAGCCAAGATTGGGACAGGGCGTACGAGCAGTACTTC.

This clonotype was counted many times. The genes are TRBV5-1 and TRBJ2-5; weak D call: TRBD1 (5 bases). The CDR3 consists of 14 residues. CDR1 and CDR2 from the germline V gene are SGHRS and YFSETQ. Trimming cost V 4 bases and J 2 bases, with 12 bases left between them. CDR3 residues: CASSPRQTQETQYF. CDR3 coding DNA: TGCGCCAGCAGCCCCCGACAGACTCAAGAGACCCAGTACTTC.

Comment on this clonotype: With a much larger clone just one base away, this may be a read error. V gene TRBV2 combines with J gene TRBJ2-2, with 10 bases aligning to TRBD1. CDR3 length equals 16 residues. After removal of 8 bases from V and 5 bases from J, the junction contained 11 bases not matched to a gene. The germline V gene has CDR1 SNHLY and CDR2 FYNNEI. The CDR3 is CASGPGQGELTGELFF. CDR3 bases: TGTGCCAGCGGACCCGGACAGGGGGAGTTGACCGGGGAGCTGTTTTTT.

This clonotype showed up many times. The chain's CDR3 is CASSHGTSGAYEQYF. The DNA of the CDR3 is TGCGCCAGCAGCCACGGGACTAGCGGAGCCTACGAGCAGTACTTC. This rearrangement joins TRBV4-3 to TRBJ2-7; the match to TRBD2 covers 11 bases. This CDR3 has 15 residues. V was pared by 3 bases and J by 2 bases, with 3 bases of the junction left unmatched. CDR1 and CDR2 (germline): LGHNA, YSLEER.

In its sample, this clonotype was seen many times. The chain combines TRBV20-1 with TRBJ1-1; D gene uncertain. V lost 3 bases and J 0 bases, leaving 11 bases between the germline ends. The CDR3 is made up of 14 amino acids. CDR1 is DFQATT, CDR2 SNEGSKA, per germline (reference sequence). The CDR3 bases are TGCAGTGCTAGGGGTATCCGGGTGAACACTGAAGCTTTCTTT. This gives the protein CSARGIRVNTEAFF.

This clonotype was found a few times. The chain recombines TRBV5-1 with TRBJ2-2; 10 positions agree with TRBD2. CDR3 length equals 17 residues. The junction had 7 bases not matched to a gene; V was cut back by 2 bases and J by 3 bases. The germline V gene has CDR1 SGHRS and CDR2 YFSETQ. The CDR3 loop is CASSFPLAGVDTGELFF. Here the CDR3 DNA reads TGCGCCAGCAGCTTCCCTCTAGCGGGAGTCGACACCGGGGAGCTGTTTTTT.

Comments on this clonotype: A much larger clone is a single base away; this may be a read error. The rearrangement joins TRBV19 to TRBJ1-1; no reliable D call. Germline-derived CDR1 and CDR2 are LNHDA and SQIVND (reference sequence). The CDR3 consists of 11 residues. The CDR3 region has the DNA TGTGCCAGTAGTACTCATTTGGAAGCTTCCTTT. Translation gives CASSTHLEASF.

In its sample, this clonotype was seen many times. CDR3 DNA: TGCAGTGCTAGAGATGCGGGACTAGCGAACTACGAGCAGTACTTC. This encodes CSARDAGLANYEQYF. The chain links TRBV20-1 to TRBJ2-7; 10 nucleotides line up with TRBD2. This CDR3 spans 15 amino acids. The J segment lost 3 bases and the V segment lost 0 bases, leaving 5 bases of the junction unmatched. Per germline, CDR1 DFQATT and CDR2 SNEGSKA (reference sequence).

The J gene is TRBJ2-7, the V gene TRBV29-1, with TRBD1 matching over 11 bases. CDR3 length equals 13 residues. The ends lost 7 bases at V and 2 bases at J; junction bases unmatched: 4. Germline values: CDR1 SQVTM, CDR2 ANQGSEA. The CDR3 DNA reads TGCAGCGCTGGACAGGGGGCTACCTACGAGCAGTACTTC. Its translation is CSAGQGATYEQYF.

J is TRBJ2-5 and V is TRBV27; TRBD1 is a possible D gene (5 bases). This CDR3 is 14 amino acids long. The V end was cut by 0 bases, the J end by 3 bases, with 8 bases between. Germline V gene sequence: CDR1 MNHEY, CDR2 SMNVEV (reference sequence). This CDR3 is CASSLSGREETQYF. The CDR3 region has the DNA TGTGCCAGCAGTTTATCTGGCAGGGAAGAGACCCAGTACTTC.

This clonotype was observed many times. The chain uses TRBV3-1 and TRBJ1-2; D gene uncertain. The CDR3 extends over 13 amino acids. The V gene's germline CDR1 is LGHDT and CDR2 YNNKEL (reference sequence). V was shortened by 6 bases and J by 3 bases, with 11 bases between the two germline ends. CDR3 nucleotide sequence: TGTGCCAGCAGTCTGGACCGCTACTATGGCTACACCTTC. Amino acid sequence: CASSLDRYYGYTF.

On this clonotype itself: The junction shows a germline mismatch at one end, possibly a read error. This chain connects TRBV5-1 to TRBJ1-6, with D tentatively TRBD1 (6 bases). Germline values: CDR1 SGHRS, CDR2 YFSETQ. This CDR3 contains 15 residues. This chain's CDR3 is CASSQVYREYSPPHF. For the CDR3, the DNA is TGCGCCAGCAGCCAAGTCTACAGGGAGTATTCACCCCCCCACTTT.

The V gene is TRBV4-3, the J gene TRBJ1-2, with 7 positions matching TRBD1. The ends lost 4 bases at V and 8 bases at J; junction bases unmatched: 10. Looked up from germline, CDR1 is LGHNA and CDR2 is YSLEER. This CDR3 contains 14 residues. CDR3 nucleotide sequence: TGCGCCAGCAGCCCCCTAGGACAGGTCCTCGGCTACACCTTC. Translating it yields CASSPLGQVLGYTF.

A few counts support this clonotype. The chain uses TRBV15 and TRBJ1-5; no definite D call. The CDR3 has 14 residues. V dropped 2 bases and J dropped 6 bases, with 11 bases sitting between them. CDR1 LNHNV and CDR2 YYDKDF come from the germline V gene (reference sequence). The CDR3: CATSRFRLGQPQHF. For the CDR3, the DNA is TGTGCCACCAGCAGATTTCGTTTGGGTCAGCCCCAGCATTTT. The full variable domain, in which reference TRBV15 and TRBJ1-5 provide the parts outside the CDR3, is DAMVIQNPRYQVTQFGKPVTLSCSQTLNHNVMYWYQQKSSQAPKLLFHYYDKDFNNEADTPDNFQSRRPNTSFCFLDIRSPGLGDTAMYLCATSRFRLGQPQHFGDGTRLSIL.

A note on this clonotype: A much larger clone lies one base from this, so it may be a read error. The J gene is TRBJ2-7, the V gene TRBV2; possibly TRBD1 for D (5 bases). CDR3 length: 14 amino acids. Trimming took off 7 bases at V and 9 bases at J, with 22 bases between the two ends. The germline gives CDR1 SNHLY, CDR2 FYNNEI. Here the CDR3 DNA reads TGTGCCAGCACCCCGACAGTCTTAGGAGACGGGCAGTACTTC. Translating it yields CASTPTVLGDGQYF.

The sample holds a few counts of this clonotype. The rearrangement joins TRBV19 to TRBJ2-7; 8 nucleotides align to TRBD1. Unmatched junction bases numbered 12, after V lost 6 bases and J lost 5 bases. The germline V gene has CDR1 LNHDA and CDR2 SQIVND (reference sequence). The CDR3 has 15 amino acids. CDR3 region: CASSEGQGIAHEQYF. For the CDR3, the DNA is TGTGCCAGTAGCGAAGGACAGGGAATTGCCCACGAGCAGTACTTC. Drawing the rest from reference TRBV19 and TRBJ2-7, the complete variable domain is DGGITQSPKYLFRKEGQNVTLSCEQNLNHDAMYWYRQDPGQGLRLIYYSQIVNDFQKGDIAEGYSVSREKKESFPLTVTSAQKNPTAFYLCASSEGQGIAHEQYFGPGTRLTVT.

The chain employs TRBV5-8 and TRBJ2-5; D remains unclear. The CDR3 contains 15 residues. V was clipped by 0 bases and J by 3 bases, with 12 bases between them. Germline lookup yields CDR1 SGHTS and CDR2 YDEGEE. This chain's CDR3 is CASSLGQANKETQYF. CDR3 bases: TGTGCCAGCAGCTTGGGCCAGGCCAATAAAGAGACCCAGTACTTC.

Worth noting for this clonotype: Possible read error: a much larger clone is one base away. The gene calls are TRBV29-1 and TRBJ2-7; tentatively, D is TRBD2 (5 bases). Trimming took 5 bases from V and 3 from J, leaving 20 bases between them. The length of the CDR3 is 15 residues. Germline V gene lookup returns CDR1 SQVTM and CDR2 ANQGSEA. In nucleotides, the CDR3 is TGCAGCGTTCCGGTCGCGGACTGGCTCTACTACGAGCAGTACTTC. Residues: CSVPVADWLYYEQYF.